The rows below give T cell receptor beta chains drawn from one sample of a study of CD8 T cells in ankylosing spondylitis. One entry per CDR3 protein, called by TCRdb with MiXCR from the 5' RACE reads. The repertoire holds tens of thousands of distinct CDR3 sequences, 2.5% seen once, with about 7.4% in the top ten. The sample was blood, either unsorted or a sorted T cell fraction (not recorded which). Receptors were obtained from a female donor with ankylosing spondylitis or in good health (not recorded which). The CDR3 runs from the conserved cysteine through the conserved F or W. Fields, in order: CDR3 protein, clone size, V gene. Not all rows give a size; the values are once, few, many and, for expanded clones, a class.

CDR3aa: CASSIFPGWEQYF
abundance: many
v_gene: TRBV9

CDR3aa: CASSVDQGTNEKLFF
abundance: many
v_gene: TRBV9

CDR3aa: CASSGPSGNSGNTIYF
abundance: many
v_gene: TRBV9

CDR3aa: CASQGLAGGSEQFF
abundance: many
v_gene: TRBV9

CDR3aa: CASSQTQAVEVGTQYF
abundance: many
v_gene: TRBV9

CDR3aa: CASSVNGQDYNEQFF
abundance: many
v_gene: TRBV9

CDR3aa: CASSVAGEPYNEQFF
abundance: many
v_gene: TRBV9

CDR3aa: CASSVSSGGAIDTQYF
abundance: once
v_gene: TRBV9

CDR3aa: CASSPLTGGGTEAFF
abundance: many
v_gene: TRBV9

CDR3aa: CASSDFGSLNGYTF
abundance: many
v_gene: TRBV9

CDR3aa: CASSVEDRQWNEQFF
abundance: many
v_gene: TRBV9

CDR3aa: CASSVGWGSQETQYF
abundance: many
v_gene: TRBV9

CDR3aa: CASSATGVNYGYTF
abundance: many
v_gene: TRBV9

CDR3aa: CASSVGPQETQYF
abundance: many
v_gene: TRBV9

CDR3aa: CASSVVEVGRPNTGELFF
abundance: -
v_gene: TRBV9

CDR3aa: CASSVYPGGEQFF
abundance: few
v_gene: TRBV9

CDR3aa: CASSVGEAGATDTQYF
abundance: many
v_gene: TRBV9

CDR3aa: CASSVDGQGYIQYF
abundance: many
v_gene: TRBV9

CDR3aa: CASSVGGILNTEAFF
abundance: many
v_gene: TRBV9

CDR3aa: CASSTQGNTGELFF
abundance: many
v_gene: TRBV9

CDR3aa: CASSPRDRAWETQYF
abundance: many
v_gene: TRBV9

CDR3aa: CASSVGSYTLGTGELFF
abundance: -
v_gene: TRBV9

CDR3aa: CASSVAFNRSGNTIYF
abundance: many
v_gene: TRBV9

CDR3aa: CASSVGQGYTF
abundance: many
v_gene: TRBV9

CDR3aa: CASSPGTSPYNEQFF
abundance: many
v_gene: TRBV9

CDR3aa: CASSVAASGYNEQFF
abundance: many
v_gene: TRBV9

CDR3aa: CASSALGQGVNEQYF
abundance: many
v_gene: TRBV9

CDR3aa: CASSVGVGGAKNIQYF
abundance: many
v_gene: TRBV9

CDR3aa: CASSIPGGTRQFF
abundance: many
v_gene: TRBV9

CDR3aa: CASSVYDGVEYEQYF
abundance: many
v_gene: TRBV9

CDR3aa: CASSVGPWDNEQFF
abundance: many
v_gene: TRBV9

CDR3aa: CASTRTDSYGYTF
abundance: medium-sized
v_gene: TRBV9

CDR3aa: CASSARQGGLAGGASTDTQYF
abundance: many
v_gene: TRBV9

CDR3aa: CASSVDVGSNTGELFF
abundance: many
v_gene: TRBV9

CDR3aa: CASSVALDSPLHF
abundance: many
v_gene: TRBV9

CDR3aa: CASSVRLAGSTDTQYF
abundance: many
v_gene: TRBV9

CDR3aa: CASSVGILTPNEQFF
abundance: many
v_gene: TRBV9

CDR3aa: CASNGLAGGEVQFF
abundance: many
v_gene: TRBV9

CDR3aa: CASSSTGQGFRDNEQFF
abundance: many
v_gene: TRBV7-3

CDR3aa: CASSKRPPLGVTTGELFF
abundance: many
v_gene: TRBV9

CDR3aa: CASSVGQGISGGVYNEQFF
abundance: many
v_gene: TRBV9

CDR3aa: CASSVSTGRDTIYF
abundance: many
v_gene: TRBV9

CDR3aa: CASSPSGTGGVETQYF
abundance: many
v_gene: TRBV9

CDR3aa: CASSVDPLATYEQYF
abundance: many
v_gene: TRBV9

CDR3aa: CASSLGPERETQYF
abundance: many
v_gene: TRBV9

CDR3aa: CASSSGGSSFNYGYTF
abundance: many
v_gene: TRBV9

CDR3aa: CASSASEWLARDTQYF
abundance: many
v_gene: TRBV9

CDR3aa: CASSVATAQETQYF
abundance: many
v_gene: TRBV9

CDR3aa: CASSAFSGGADTQYF
abundance: many
v_gene: TRBV9

CDR3aa: CASSATARGSYEQYF
abundance: -
v_gene: TRBV9

CDR3aa: CASSVAGSSGRHTDTQYF
abundance: many
v_gene: TRBV9

CDR3aa: CASSARLGGETQYF
abundance: many
v_gene: TRBV9